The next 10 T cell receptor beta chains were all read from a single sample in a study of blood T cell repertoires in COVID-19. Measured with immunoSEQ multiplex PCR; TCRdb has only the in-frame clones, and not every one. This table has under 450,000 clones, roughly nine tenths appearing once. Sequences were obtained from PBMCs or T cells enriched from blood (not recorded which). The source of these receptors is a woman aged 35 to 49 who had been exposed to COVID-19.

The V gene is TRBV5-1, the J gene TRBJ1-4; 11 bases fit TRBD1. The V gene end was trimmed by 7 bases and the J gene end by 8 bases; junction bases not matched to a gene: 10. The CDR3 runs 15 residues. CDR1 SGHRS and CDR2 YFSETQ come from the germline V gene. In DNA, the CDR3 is TGCGCCAGCGGATTTTCCGGGACAGGGGGGGAAAAACTGTTTTTT. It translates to CASGFSGTGGEKLFF. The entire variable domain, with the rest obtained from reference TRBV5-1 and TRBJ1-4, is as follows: KAGVTQTPRYLIKTRGQQVTLSCSPISGHRSVSWYQQTPGQGLQFLFEYFSETQRNKGNFPGRFSGRQFSNSRSEMNVSTLELGDSALYLCASGFSGTGGEKLFFGSGTQLSVL.

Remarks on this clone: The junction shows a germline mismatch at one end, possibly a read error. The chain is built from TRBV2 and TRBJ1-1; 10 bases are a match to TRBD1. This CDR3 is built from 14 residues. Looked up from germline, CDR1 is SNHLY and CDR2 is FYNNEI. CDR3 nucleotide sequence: TGTGCCAGCAGAAAGGACAGGGGGAACCCTGAAGCTTTCTTT. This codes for CASRKDRGNPEAFF.

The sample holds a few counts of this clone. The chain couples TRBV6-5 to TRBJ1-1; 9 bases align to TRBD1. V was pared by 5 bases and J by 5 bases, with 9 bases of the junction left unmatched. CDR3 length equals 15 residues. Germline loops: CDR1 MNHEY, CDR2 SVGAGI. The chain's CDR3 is CASSLGDRAKTEAFF. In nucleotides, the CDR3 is TGTGCCAGCAGTCTCGGGGACAGGGCGAAGACTGAAGCTTTCTTT.

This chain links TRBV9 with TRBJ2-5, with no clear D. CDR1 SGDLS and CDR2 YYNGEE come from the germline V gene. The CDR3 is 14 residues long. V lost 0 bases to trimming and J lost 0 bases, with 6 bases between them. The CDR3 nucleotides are TGTGCCAGCAGCGTAGGCACTTACCAAGAGACCCAGTACTTC. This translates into CASSVGTYQETQYF.

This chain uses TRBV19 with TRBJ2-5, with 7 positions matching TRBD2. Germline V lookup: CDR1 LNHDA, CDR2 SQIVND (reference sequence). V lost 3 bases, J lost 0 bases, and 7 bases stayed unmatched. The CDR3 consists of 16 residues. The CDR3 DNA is TGTGCCAGTAGTATTGAACGGACTAGAGACCAAGAGACCCAGTACTTC. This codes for CASSIERTRDQETQYF. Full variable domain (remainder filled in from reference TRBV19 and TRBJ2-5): DGGITQSPKYLFRKEGQNVTLSCEQNLNHDAMYWYRQDPGQGLRLIYYSQIVNDFQKGDIAEGYSVSREKKESFPLTVTSAQKNPTAFYLCASSIERTRDQETQYFGPGTRLLVL.

In nucleotides, the CDR3 is TGTGCCAGCAGCTGGGACAGGGGACTCGCCTATGGCTACACCTTC. Encoded protein: CASSWDRGLAYGYTF. The chain employs TRBV13 and TRBJ1-2; 10 bases match TRBD1. Germline V gives CDR1 PRHDT, CDR2 FYEKMQ (reference sequence). The CDR3 is made up of 15 amino acids. The V gene end was trimmed by 4 bases and the J gene end by 4 bases; junction bases not matched to a gene: 6.

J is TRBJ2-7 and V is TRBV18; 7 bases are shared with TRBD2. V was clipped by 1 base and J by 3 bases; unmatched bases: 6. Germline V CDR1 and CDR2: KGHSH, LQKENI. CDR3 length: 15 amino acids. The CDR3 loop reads CASSPQGGANYEQYF. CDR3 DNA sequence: TGTGCCAGCTCACCACAGGGAGGGGCAAACTACGAGCAGTACTTC.

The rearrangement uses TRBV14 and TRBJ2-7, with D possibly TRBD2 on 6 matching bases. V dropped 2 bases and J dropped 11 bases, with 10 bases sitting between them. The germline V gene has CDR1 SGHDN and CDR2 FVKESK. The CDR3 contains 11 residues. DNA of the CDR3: TGTGCCAGCAGCCAAAAGGGGAGGAAGTACTTC. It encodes CASSQKGRKYF.

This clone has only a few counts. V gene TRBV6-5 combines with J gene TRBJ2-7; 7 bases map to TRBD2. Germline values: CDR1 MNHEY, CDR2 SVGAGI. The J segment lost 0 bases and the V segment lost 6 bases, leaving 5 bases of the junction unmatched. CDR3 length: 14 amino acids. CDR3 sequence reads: CASSPGGSSYEQYF. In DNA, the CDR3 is TGTGCCAGCAGCCCCGGGGGGTCCTCCTACGAGCAGTACTTC.

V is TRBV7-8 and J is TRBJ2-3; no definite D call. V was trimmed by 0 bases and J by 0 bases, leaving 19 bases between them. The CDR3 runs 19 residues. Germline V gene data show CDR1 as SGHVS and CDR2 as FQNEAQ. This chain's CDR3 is CASSLARPRGPTSTDTQYF. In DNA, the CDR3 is TGTGCCAGCAGCTTAGCCCGGCCACGAGGCCCAACTAGCACAGATACGCAGTATTTT.